Following are 31 T cell receptor beta chains from one sample sequenced in a study of T cells in Graves' hyperthyroidism and ophthalmopathy. The investigators amplified TCR beta CDR3 regions from RNA transcripts. TCR CDR3 underwent first-round RT-PCR with the HTBI primer set. MiXCR, applied by TCRdb to the multiplex PCR reads, yields one record per CDR3 protein. The sample holds some 690,000 distinct CDR3 sequences; approximately 15% are singletons and the top ten take roughly a sixth. The specimen was blood. The receptors stem from a man aged 50 to 59 with Graves' hyperthyroidism.

This clonotype was recorded at least ten times. The gene calls are TRBV27 and TRBJ2-6; no reliable D call. Germline loops: CDR1 MNHEY, CDR2 SMNVEV (reference sequence). The CDR3 extends over 15 amino acids. V dropped 4 bases and J dropped 0 bases, with 7 bases sitting between them. CDR3 loop: CASSYLTSGANVLTF. The CDR3 nucleotides are TGTGCCAGCAGTTACCTAACCTCTGGGGCCAACGTCCTGACTTTC.

About this clonotype: It may be a read error: a sequence one base away is much more abundant. The chain recombines TRBV10-2 with TRBJ2-7, with D unclear. The CDR3 runs 11 residues. Germline values: CDR1 WSHSY, CDR2 SAAADI. CDR3 region: CTSTVTYEQYF. Here the CDR3 DNA reads TGCACCAGCACGGTGACCTACGAGCAGTACTTC.

This clonotype has ten or more counts. The rearrangement links TRBV2 to TRBJ1-5, with 7 bases fitting TRBD1. J was trimmed by 0 bases and V by 1 base; bases with no gene match: 6. The CDR3 has 17 amino acids. From germline, CDR1 is SNHLY and CDR2 FYNNEI. CDR3 sequence reads: CASSEEGAPGSNQPQHF. The CDR3 nucleotides read TGTGCCAGCAGTGAAGAGGGGGCCCCAGGTAGCAATCAGCCCCAGCATTTT. Full variable domain (rest looked up from reference TRBV2 and TRBJ1-5): EPEVTQTPSHQVTQMGQEVILRCVPISNHLYFYWYRQILGQKVEFLVSFYNNEISEKSEIFDDQFSVERPDGSNFTLKIRSTKLEDSAMYFCASSEEGAPGSNQPQHFGDGTRLSIL.

Concerning this clonotype itself: A much larger clone lies a single base off, so this may be a read error. The rearrangement joins TRBV7-9 to TRBJ2-7, with TRBD2 matching over 7 bases. The CDR3 runs to 14 residues. After removal of 6 bases from V and 3 bases from J, the junction contained 8 bases not matched to a gene. Germline V gene data show CDR1 as SEHNR and CDR2 as FQNEAQ (reference sequence). The CDR3 DNA reads TGTGCCAGCAGATGGGGGGAGGGCCTCTACGAGCAGTACTTC. It codes for CASRWGEGLYEQYF.

This clonotype has a count of ten or more. The CDR3 nucleotides are TGTGCCAGCAGCAACCGGGACGGGTCCTACGAGCAGTACTTC. Protein: CASSNRDGSYEQYF. The J gene is TRBJ2-7, the V gene TRBV7-9, with D perhaps matching TRBD1 or TRBD2 (5 bases each). The CDR3 sequence is 14 residues long. V was trimmed by 5 bases and J by 1 base, leaving 12 bases between them. Germline CDR1 SEHNR, CDR2 FQNEAQ (reference sequence).

V usage is TRBV28 and J usage is TRBJ2-5; no clear D. The CDR3 extends over 12 amino acids. CDR1 and CDR2 (germline): MDHEN, SYDVKM. V lost 5 bases and J 4 bases, leaving 8 bases between the germline ends. CDR3 sequence: CASSGRIETQYF. DNA for the CDR3: TGTGCCAGCAGTGGTAGGATAGAGACCCAGTACTTC.

The table lists this clonotype with many counts. This sequence joins TRBV27 and TRBJ2-3; the D gene is possibly TRBD2 (6 bases). The CDR3 runs to 14 residues. CDR1 and CDR2 from the germline V gene are MNHEY and SMNVEV (reference sequence). Trimming took off 9 bases at V and 0 bases at J, with 13 bases between the two ends. The DNA for the CDR3 is TGTGCCAGTCAGAATAGCGGAAGCACAGATACGCAGTATTTT. Protein product: CASQNSGSTDTQYF.

This clonotype appeared many times. The CDR3 loop reads CASSSSTGPRHTEAFF. The CDR3 DNA reads TGTGCCAGCAGCTCTTCGACCGGACCCCGGCACACTGAAGCTTTCTTT. This rearrangement joins TRBV11-2 to TRBJ1-1; D gene ambiguous. Looked up from germline, CDR1 is SGHAT and CDR2 is FQNNGV. V lost 4 bases and J lost 3, with 18 bases in between. CDR3 length equals 16 residues.

This clonotype was detected ten times or more. The V gene is TRBV28, the J gene TRBJ2-7; D gene ambiguous. The CDR3 runs to 14 residues. From germline, CDR1 is MDHEN and CDR2 SYDVKM. Trimming took 5 bases from V and 2 from J, leaving 13 bases between them. CDR3 in DNA: TGTGCCAGCAGTACTTCCGGGTCAACCTACGAGCAGTACTTC. Its translation is CASSTSGSTYEQYF. The full variable domain, rest sourced from reference TRBV28 and TRBJ2-7, is DVKVTQSSRYLVKRTGEKVFLECVQDMDHENMFWYRQDPGLGLRLIYFSYDVKMKEKGDIPEGYSVSREKKERFSLILESASTNQTSMYLCASSTSGSTYEQYFGPGTRLTVT.

This clonotype was seen many times. The V call is TRBV11-2, the J call TRBJ2-7; D unresolved. Germline CDR1 SGHAT, CDR2 FQNNGV. V lost 2 bases and J 5 bases, leaving 10 bases between the germline ends. The CDR3 has 13 amino acids. The CDR3 loop reads CASSLIRSDEQYF. CDR3 bases: TGTGCCAGCAGCTTAATCCGAAGCGACGAGCAGTACTTC.

This clonotype was observed at least ten times. The genes are TRBV3-1 and TRBJ1-2; the D is unclear. The CDR3 loop spans 13 amino acids. Trimming left V 2 bases short and J 1 base short, with 5 bases between. Germline assignment: CDR1 LGHDT and CDR2 YNNKEL (reference sequence). The CDR3: CASSQRVNYGYTF. The CDR3 DNA sequence: TGTGCCAGCAGCCAACGGGTTAACTATGGCTACACCTTC. Supplemented by reference TRBV3-1 and TRBJ1-2, the full variable domain reads DTAVSQTPKYLVTQMGNDKSIKCEQNLGHDTMYWYKQDSKKFLKIMFSYNNKELIINETVPNRFSPKSPDKAHLNLHINSLELGDSAVYFCASSQRVNYGYTFGSGTRLTVV.

This clonotype was recorded many times. The V gene is TRBV12-3 or TRBV12-4, the J gene TRBJ1-1; 7 bases map to TRBD1. This CDR3 region has 14 residues. V trimming: 6 bases; J trimming: 4 bases; junction bases outside the gene matches: 8. CDR3 DNA: TGTGCCAGCAGCTCCGACAGGGCGGCCACTGAAGCTTTCTTT. It translates to CASSSDRAATEAFF.

This clonotype was picked up a small number of times. CDR3 sequence: CASSYKDYTEAFF. DNA for the CDR3: TGTGCCAGCAGTTACAAGGACTACACTGAAGCTTTCTTT. This sequence joins TRBV6-5 and TRBJ1-1, with D unclear. The CDR3 has 13 residues. Germline V lookup: CDR1 MNHEY, CDR2 SVGAGI. V was cut by 2 bases and J by 3 bases, with 7 bases left in between.

The chain employs TRBV2 and TRBJ1-2, with TRBD1 matching over 7 bases. CDR3 length: 15 amino acids. Germline-derived CDR1 and CDR2 are SNHLY and FYNNEI. V dropped 6 bases and J dropped 0; count of bases not matched to a gene: 7. In nucleotides, the CDR3 is TGTGCCAGCAGCCAAGGACAGGCCACTAACTATGGCTACACCTTC. This encodes CASSQGQATNYGYTF.

Only a few counts were recorded for this clonotype. The CDR3 sequence is CASSQGHSYEQYF. CDR3 nucleotides: TGTGCCAGCAGCCAGGGACATTCCTACGAGCAGTACTTC. The rearrangement joins TRBV7-9 to TRBJ2-7; the D gene is possibly TRBD1 (6 bases). The germline CDR1 and CDR2 sequences are SEHNR and FQNEAQ (reference sequence). This CDR3 has 13 amino acids. Trimming shortened V by 5 bases and J by 1 base, and 9 bases separated the two germline ends.

This clonotype was recorded many times. DNA of the CDR3: TGTGCCACCAGTGAAGGGACAGCGCACTACAATGAGCAGTTCTTC. Encoded protein: CATSEGTAHYNEQFF. This chain joins TRBV24-1 and TRBJ2-1; TRBD1 matches at 7 bases. CDR1 is KGHDR, CDR2 SFDVKD, per germline. J gave up 3 bases and V 4 bases, and 5 bases lay outside the gene matches. The CDR3 covers 15 residues.

The rearrangement uses TRBV27 and TRBJ2-7, with D possibly being TRBD2 (6 bases). This CDR3 spans 13 amino acids. Germline V gene lookup returns CDR1 MNHEY and CDR2 SMNVEV (reference sequence). V lost 3 bases to trimming and J lost 4 bases, with 10 bases between them. The CDR3 is CASSLMGRYEQYF. The CDR3 bases are TGTGCCAGCAGTTTGATGGGGAGGTACGAGCAGTACTTC.

This clonotype was found many times. The V gene is TRBV10-3, the J gene TRBJ1-2, with no clear D. Trimming removed 1 base at V and 2 bases at J, with 11 bases between. The CDR3 runs 15 residues. In germline, CDR1 is ENHRY, CDR2 SYGVKD. CDR3 in DNA: TGTGCCATCAGTGAGTTGTATGCAGACAACTATGGCTACACCTTC. Translating it yields CAISELYADNYGYTF.

This clonotype occurred many times. The chain couples TRBV18 to TRBJ2-3, with D possibly TRBD2 on 5 matching bases. The CDR3 consists of 13 residues. V shed 8 bases and J shed 0 bases, with 9 bases lying between them. The germline V gene has CDR1 KGHSH and CDR2 LQKENI. The CDR3 reads CASSPGSTDTQYF. CDR3 in DNA: TGTGCCAGCAGCCCGGGAAGCACAGATACGCAGTATTTT. The complete variable domain, with remaining parts taken from reference TRBV18 and TRBJ2-3, reads NAGVMQNPRHLVRRRGQEARLRCSPMKGHSHVYWYRQLPEEGLKFMVYLQKENIIDESGMPKERFSAEFPKEGPSILRIQQVVRGDSAAYFCASSPGSTDTQYFGPGTRLTVL.

This clonotype was seen only a few times. The chain joins TRBV7-9 to TRBJ2-5; 12 positions agree with TRBD2. The CDR3 consists of 16 residues. V trimming: 5 bases; J trimming: 5 bases; junction bases outside the gene matches: 9. Per the germline V gene, CDR1 is SEHNR and CDR2 is FQNEAQ (reference sequence). The CDR3 bases are TGTGCCAGCAGCCCTAGCGGGAGGGGGCTTTGGGAGACCCAGTACTTC. Translated: CASSPSGRGLWETQYF.

This clonotype was observed many times. This chain connects TRBV2 to TRBJ1-5; no reliable D call. The germline V gene has CDR1 SNHLY and CDR2 FYNNEI. There are 13 residues in the CDR3. Trimming removed 4 bases from V and 1 base from J, with 5 bases in between. CDR3 sequence (DNA): TGTGCCAGCAGTGGCGGAAGCAATCAGCCCCAGCATTTT. Translating it yields CASSGGSNQPQHF.

This clonotype came up many times. This chain uses TRBV2 with TRBJ2-2; 12 nucleotides agree with TRBD2. In germline, CDR1 is SNHLY, CDR2 FYNNEI. The CDR3 is 16 residues long. V gave up 5 bases and J gave up 5 bases; unmatched junction bases: 6. The CDR3 reads CASSRLAGGPTGELFF. CDR3 DNA sequence: TGTGCCAGCAGTCGCCTAGCGGGAGGGCCAACCGGGGAGCTGTTTTTT.

In this sample, this clonotype turned up a few times. The chain uses TRBV9 and TRBJ2-3; 7 nucleotides match TRBD2. The CDR3 length is 16 residues. Trimming cost V 3 bases and J 7 bases; bases outside gene matches: 14. The germline CDR1 and CDR2 sequences are SGDLS and YYNGEE. CDR3 protein: CASSARPSGMVNTQYF. CDR3 nucleotides: TGTGCCAGCAGCGCCCGTCCCAGCGGGATGGTGAATACGCAGTATTTT.

This clonotype has at least ten counts. The J gene is TRBJ2-1, the V gene TRBV18; the match to TRBD1 covers 9 bases. The CDR3 sequence is 19 residues long. The V and J ends lost 2 bases and 6 bases, in that order; junction bases with no gene match: 17. Germline lookup yields CDR1 KGHSH and CDR2 LQKENI. DNA for the CDR3: TGTGCCAGCTCACCAAGAGTCCCGGGACAGGGACGTTTGGTCAATGAGCAGTTCTTC. Protein sequence: CASSPRVPGQGRLVNEQFF.

In this sample, this clonotype turned up a few times. The chain links TRBV25-1 to TRBJ1-1; D gene unclear. Germline CDR1 and CDR2: MGHDK and SYGVNS. This CDR3 spans 16 amino acids. The V and J ends lost 6 bases and 8 bases respectively, with 25 bases between them. The CDR3 loop reads CASSPLLPQEGHEAFF. The CDR3 DNA sequence: TGTGCCAGCAGCCCCCTCTTACCCCAGGAGGGTCACGAAGCTTTCTTT.

The rearrangement links TRBV6-1 to TRBJ1-5; the match to TRBD1 covers 8 bases. Germline V CDR1 and CDR2: MNHNS, SASEGT. CDR3 length equals 16 residues. Trimming removed 6 bases from V and 1 base from J; junction bases left unmatched: 8. The CDR3 bases are TGTGCCAGCAGAACAGGGGGGACGTGGAGCAATCAGCCCCAGCATTTT. It yields the protein CASRTGGTWSNQPQHF.

This clonotype was observed a handful of times. V and J are TRBV19 and TRBJ1-5; D might be TRBD1 (6 bases). Germline V gene data show CDR1 as LNHDA and CDR2 as SQIVND (reference sequence). The length of the CDR3 is 14 residues. V lost 5 bases and J lost 7, with 15 bases in between. DNA for the CDR3: TGTGCCAGTAGTGCGGACAGCCTTTGGCAGCCCCAGCATTTT. Protein sequence: CASSADSLWQPQHF.

The gene calls are TRBV7-9 and TRBJ2-2; 8 positions match TRBD2. V gave up 5 bases and J gave up 4 bases; unmatched junction bases: 6. Germline CDR1 and CDR2: SEHNR and FQNEAQ (reference sequence). This CDR3 spans 15 amino acids. CDR3: CASSILAGSTGELFF. CDR3 sequence (DNA): TGTGCCAGCAGCATCTTAGCGGGATCCACCGGGGAGCTGTTTTTT.

This clonotype was counted at least ten times. The rearrangement joins TRBV6-1 to TRBJ1-1; D unresolved. The germline V and J ends were trimmed by 6 bases and 4 bases, with 12 bases remaining between them. Germline-derived CDR1 and CDR2 are MNHNS and SASEGT. The CDR3 is 13 residues long. The CDR3 nucleotides read TGTGCCAGCAGCAATCGTGTAGGCACTGAAGCTTTCTTT. Residues: CASSNRVGTEAFF.

The chain uses TRBV27 and TRBJ2-7; the D is unclear. V dropped 6 bases and J dropped 7 bases, with 16 bases sitting between them. The germline V gene encodes CDR1 MNHEY and CDR2 SMNVEV (reference sequence). The CDR3 has 13 amino acids. CDR3 sequence (DNA): TGTGCCAGCAGCGCCAACTCGGCGGAGGAGCAGTACTTC. Translation gives CASSANSAEEQYF.

The rearrangement joins TRBV20-1 to TRBJ2-1; weak D call: TRBD2 (6 bases). The germline gives CDR1 DFQATT, CDR2 SNEGSKA (reference sequence). The CDR3 covers 15 residues. The V end lost 6 bases, the J end lost 5 bases, and 20 bases lay between the germline ends. CDR3 bases: TGCAGTGCCGAGGAGGGGCGATCGATCGACAATGAGCAGTTCTTC. It specifies CSAEEGRSIDNEQFF.